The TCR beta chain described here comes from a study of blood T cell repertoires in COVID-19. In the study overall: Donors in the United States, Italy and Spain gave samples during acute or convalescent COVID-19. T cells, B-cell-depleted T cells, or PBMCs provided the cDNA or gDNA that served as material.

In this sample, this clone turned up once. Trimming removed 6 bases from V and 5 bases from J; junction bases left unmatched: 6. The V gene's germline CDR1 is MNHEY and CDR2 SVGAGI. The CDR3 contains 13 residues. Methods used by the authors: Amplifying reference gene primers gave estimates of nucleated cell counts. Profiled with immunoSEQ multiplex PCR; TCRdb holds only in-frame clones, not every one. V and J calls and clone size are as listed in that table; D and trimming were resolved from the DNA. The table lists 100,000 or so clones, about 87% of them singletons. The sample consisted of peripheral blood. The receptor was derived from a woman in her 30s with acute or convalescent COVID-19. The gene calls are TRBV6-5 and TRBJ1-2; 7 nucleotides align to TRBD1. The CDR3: CASRKGGWYGYTF. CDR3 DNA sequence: TGTGCCAGCAGGAAAGGGGGCTGGTATGGCTACACCTTC.